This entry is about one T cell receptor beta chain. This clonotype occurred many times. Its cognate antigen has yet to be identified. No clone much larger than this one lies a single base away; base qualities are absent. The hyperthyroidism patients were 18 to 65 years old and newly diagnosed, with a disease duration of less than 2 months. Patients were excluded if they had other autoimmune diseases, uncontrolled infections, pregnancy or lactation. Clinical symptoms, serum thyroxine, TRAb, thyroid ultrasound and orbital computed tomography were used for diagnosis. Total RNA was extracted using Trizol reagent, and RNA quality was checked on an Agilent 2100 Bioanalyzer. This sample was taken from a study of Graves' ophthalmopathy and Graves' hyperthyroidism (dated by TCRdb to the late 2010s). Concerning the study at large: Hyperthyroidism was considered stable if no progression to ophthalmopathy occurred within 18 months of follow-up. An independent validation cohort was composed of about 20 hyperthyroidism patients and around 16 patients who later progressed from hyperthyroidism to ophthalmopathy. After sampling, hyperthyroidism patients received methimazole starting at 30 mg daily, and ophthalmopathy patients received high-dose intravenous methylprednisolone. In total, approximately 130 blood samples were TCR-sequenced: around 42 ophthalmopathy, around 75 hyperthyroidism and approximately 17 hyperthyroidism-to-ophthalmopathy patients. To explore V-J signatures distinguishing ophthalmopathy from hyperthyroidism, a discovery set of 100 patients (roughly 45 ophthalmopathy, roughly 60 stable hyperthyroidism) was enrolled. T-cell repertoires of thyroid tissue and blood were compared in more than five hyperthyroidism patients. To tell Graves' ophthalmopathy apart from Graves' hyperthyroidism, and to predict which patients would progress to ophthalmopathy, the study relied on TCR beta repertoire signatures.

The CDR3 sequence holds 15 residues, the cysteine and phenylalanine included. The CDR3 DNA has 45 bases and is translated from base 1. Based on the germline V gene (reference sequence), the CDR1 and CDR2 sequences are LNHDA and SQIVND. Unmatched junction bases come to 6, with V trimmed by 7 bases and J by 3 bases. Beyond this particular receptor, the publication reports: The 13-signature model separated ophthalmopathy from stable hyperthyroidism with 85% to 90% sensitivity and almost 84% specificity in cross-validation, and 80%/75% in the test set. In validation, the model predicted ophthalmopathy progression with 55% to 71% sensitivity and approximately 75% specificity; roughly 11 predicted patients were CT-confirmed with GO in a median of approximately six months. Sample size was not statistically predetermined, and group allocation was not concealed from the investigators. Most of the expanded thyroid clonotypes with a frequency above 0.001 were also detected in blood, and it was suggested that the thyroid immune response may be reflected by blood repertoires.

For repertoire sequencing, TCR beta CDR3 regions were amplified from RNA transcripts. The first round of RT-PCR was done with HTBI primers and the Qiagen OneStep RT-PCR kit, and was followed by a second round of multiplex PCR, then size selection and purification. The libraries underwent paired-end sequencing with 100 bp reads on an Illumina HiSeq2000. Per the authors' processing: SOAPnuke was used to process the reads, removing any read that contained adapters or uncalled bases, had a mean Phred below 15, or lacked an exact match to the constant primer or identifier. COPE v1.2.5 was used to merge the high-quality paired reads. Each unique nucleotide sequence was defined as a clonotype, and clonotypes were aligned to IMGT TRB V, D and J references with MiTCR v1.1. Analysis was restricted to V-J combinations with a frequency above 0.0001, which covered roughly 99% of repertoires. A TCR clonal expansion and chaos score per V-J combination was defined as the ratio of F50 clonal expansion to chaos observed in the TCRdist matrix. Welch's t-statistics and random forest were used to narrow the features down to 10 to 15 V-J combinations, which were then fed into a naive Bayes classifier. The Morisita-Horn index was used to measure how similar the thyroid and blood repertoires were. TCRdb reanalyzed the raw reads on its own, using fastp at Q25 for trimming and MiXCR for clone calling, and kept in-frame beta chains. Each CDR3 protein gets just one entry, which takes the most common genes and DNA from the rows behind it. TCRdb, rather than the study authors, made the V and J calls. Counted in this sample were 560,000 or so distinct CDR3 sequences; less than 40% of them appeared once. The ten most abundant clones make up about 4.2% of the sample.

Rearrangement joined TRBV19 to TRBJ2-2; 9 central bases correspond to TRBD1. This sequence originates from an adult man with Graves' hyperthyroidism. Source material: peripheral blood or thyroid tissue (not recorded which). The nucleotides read TGTGCCAGTACGGACAGGGGCTCTCACACCGGGGAGCTGTTTTTT. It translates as CASTDRGSHTGELFF.